Below, 9 T cell receptor beta chains from the same sample are listed, as sequenced in a study of shared clonotypes between healthy human individuals. The table came from immunoSEQ multiplex PCR; TCRdb's copy has only in-frame clones and leaves some out. The top ten hold less than 1.5% of the sample, which has around 2,100,000 clones, around 96% seen once. Naivety among CD8 cells was defined by CD45RO negativity and positive CCR7 selection, thereby excluding terminally differentiated effector memory CD45RA+ cells. The source material was naive CD8+ T cells sorted from blood. The receptors were gathered from a man younger than 35 in good health.

This sequence joins TRBV19 and TRBJ1-3; D is undetermined. Trimming cost V 7 bases and J 0 bases, with 13 bases left between them. This CDR3 is built from 15 residues. Germline CDR1 LNHDA, CDR2 SQIVND (reference sequence). The CDR3 loop is CASTPRDNSGNTIYF. The CDR3 DNA reads TGTGCCAGTACCCCTCGCGACAACTCTGGAAACACCATATATTTT.

V usage is TRBV29-1 and J usage is TRBJ1-2, with D unclear. The V and J ends lost 1 base and 4 bases respectively, with 16 bases between them. CDR3 length: 15 residues. Looked up from germline, CDR1 is SQVTM and CDR2 is ANQGSEA. The CDR3 sequence is CSVEGYEVDLYGYTF. The CDR3 nucleotides read TGCAGCGTTGAAGGATATGAGGTCGATCTCTATGGCTACACCTTC.

This chain links TRBV30 with TRBJ2-2; tentatively, D is TRBD1 (6 bases). V was clipped by 3 bases and J by 6 bases, with 11 bases between them. Germline V gene sequence: CDR1 GTSNPN, CDR2 SVGIG (reference sequence). The CDR3 loop spans 13 amino acids. The DNA of the CDR3 is TGTGCCTGGAGCTTGACAGGTTCCGGGGAGCTGTTTTTT. This translates into CAWSLTGSGELFF.

The chain employs TRBV27 and TRBJ1-6, with 8 nucleotides matching TRBD1. V shed 5 bases, J shed 3 bases, and the junction held 9 bases outside the gene matches. Germline V CDR1 and CDR2: MNHEY, SMNVEV (reference sequence). This CDR3 comprises 17 residues. CDR3: CASSTTTGAFYNSPLHF. The DNA for the CDR3 is TGTGCCAGCAGTACCACGACAGGGGCTTTCTATAATTCACCCCTCCACTTT.

The chain is built from TRBV13 and TRBJ2-7, with D perhaps given as TRBD1 or TRBD2 (7 bases each). Trimming pared 5 bases from V and 6 bases from J, leaving 26 bases between. Germline CDR1 is PRHDT and CDR2 is FYEKMQ (reference sequence). The CDR3 is 17 residues long. For the CDR3, the DNA is TGTGCCAGCAGCCCATACAGGGGAGGGGACAGCGAATCCGAGCAGTACTTC. Translation: CASSPYRGGDSESEQYF.

V usage is TRBV2 and J usage is TRBJ2-4; no clear D. Between the trimmed V and J ends, which lost 4 bases and 9 bases, there was a span of 4 bases. The CDR3 has 10 amino acids. Germline V CDR1 and CDR2: SNHLY, FYNNEI. The DNA of the CDR3 is TGTGCCAGCAGTGGCAGCATTCAGTACTTC. Encoded protein: CASSGSIQYF.

This chain joins TRBV29-1 and TRBJ1-4, with D hard to call. The CDR3 totals 13 residues. Trimming left V 4 bases short and J 5 bases short, with 11 bases between. CDR1 is SQVTM, CDR2 ANQGSEA, per germline. CDR3 residues: CSVVTSGNEKLFF. CDR3 DNA: TGCAGCGTTGTAACGTCCGGCAATGAAAAACTGTTTTTT. The variable domain in full, with the rest retrieved from reference TRBV29-1 and TRBJ1-4, is SAVISQKPSRDICQRGTSLTIQCQVDSQVTMMFWYRQQPGQSLTLIATANQGSEATYESGFVIDKFPISRPNLTFSTLTVSNMSPEDSSIYLCSVVTSGNEKLFFGSGTQLSVL.

This clone was observed a single time. The chain links TRBV9 to TRBJ1-2; D gene ambiguous. Trimming shortened V by 0 bases and J by 8 bases, and 11 bases separated the two germline ends. There are 13 residues in the CDR3. CDR1 is SGDLS, CDR2 YYNGEE, per germline. This chain's CDR3 is CASSVGEGGGYTF. Here the CDR3 DNA reads TGTGCCAGCAGCGTAGGGGAGGGTGGAGGCTACACCTTC. Drawing the rest from reference TRBV9 and TRBJ1-2, the complete variable domain is DSGVTQTPKHLITATGQRVTLRCSPRSGDLSVYWYQQSLDQGLQFLIQYYNGEERAKGNILERFSAQQFPDLHSELNLSSLELGDSALYFCASSVGEGGGYTFGSGTRLTVV.

The table lists this clone with a count of one. The chain uses TRBV28 and TRBJ1-1, with 7 bases lining up with TRBD1. CDR3 length equals 14 residues. V was pared by 2 bases and J by 6 bases, with 6 bases of the junction left unmatched. Looked up from germline, CDR1 is MDHEN and CDR2 is SYDVKM. CDR3 coding DNA: TGTGCCAGCAGTTTAAGGGGGCTAGACGCTGAAGCTTTCTTT. Translation: CASSLRGLDAEAFF.